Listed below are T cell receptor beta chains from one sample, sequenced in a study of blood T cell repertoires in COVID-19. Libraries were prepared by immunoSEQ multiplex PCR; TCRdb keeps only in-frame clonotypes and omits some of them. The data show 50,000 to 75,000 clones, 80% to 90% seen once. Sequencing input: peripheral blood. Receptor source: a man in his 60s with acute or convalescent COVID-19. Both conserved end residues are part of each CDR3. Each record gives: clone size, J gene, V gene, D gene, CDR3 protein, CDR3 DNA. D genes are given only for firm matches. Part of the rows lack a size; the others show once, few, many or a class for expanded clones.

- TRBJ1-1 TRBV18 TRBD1 CASSPAGQGNTEAFF TGTGCCAGCTCACCAGCGGGACAGGGAAACACTGAAGCTTTCTTT
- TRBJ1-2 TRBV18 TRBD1 CASSPTGAEGYTF TGTGCCAGCTCACCCACAGGGGCAGAAGGCTACACCTTC
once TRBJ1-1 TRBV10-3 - CAIRTTVNTEAFF TGTGCCATCAGGACGACAGTGAACACTGAAGCTTTCTTT
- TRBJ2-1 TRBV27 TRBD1 CASSSRAGGEFF TGTGCCAGCAGTTCGCGGGCAGGGGGCGAGTTCTTC
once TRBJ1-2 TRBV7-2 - CASSLAGKGDYGYTF TGTGCCAGCAGCTTAGCTGGTAAGGGAGACTATGGCTACACCTTC
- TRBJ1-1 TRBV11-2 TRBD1 CASSRTGGAGTEAFF TGTGCCAGCAGCAGGACAGGGGGCGCAGGCACTGAAGCTTTCTTT
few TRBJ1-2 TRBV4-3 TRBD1 CASSQDLGGGYYGYTF TGCGCCAGCAGCCAAGATCTCGGAGGGGGCTACTATGGCTACACCTTC
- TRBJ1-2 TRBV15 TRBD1 CATSRRGQGDGYTF TGTGCCACCAGCAGACGGGGACAGGGAGATGGCTACACCTTC
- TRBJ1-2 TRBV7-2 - CASTAGGKYGYTF TGTGCCAGCACGGCCGGGGGGAAGTATGGCTACACCTTC
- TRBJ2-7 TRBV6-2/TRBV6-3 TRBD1 CASSLFAPDRDPAYEQYF TGTGCCAGCAGTCTGTTTGCCCCGGACAGGGACCCGGCCTACGAGCAGTACTTC
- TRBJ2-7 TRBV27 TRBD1 CASSFGTGEGEQYF TGTGCCAGCAGTTTCGGGACAGGGGAAGGCGAGCAGTACTTC
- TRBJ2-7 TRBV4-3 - CASSQDPQGSYEQYF TGCGCCAGCAGCCAAGATCCACAGGGCTCCTACGAGCAGTACTTC
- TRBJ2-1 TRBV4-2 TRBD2 CASSYGLAGAGSYNEQFF TGTGCCAGCAGCTACGGACTAGCGGGGGCCGGGTCCTACAATGAGCAGTTCTTC
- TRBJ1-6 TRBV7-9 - CASSLQGLGSPLHF TGTGCCAGCAGCCTGCAGGGACTTGGGTCACCCCTCCACTTT
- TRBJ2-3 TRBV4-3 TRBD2 CASSQDVGTSGADTQYF TGCGCCAGCAGCCAAGATGTTGGGACTAGCGGGGCGGATACGCAGTATTTT
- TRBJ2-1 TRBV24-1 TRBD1 CATSDRSSDRDSYNEQFF TGTGCCACCAGTGACCGGTCCTCAGACAGGGATTCCTACAATGAGCAGTTCTTC
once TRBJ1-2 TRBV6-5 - CASSYSITGEGYTF TGTGCCAGCAGTTACTCGATTACGGGAGAGGGCTACACCTTC
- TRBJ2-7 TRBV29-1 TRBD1 CSVEGSGGREQYF TGCAGCGTTGAAGGGTCAGGGGGCCGCGAGCAGTACTTC
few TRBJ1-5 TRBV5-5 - CASSFALGPQHF TGTGCCAGCAGTTTCGCCCTAGGGCCCCAGCATTTT
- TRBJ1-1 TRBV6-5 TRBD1 CASSRDRVGTEAFF TGTGCCAGCAGCAGGGACAGGGTGGGCACTGAAGCTTTCTTT
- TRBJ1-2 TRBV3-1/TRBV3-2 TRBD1 CASRITSTGEDGYTF TGTGCCAGCAGGATAACGTCGACAGGGGAAGATGGCTACACCTTC
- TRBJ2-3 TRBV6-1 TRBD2 CASRSGGRTDTQYF TGTGCCAGCAGAAGCGGGGGAAGGACAGATACGCAGTATTTT
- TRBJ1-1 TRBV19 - CASSNTRETEAFF TGTGCCAGTAGCAATACCAGGGAAACTGAAGCTTTCTTT
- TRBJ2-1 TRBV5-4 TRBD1 CASSSPDRGYHNEQFF TGTGCCAGCAGCTCACCGGACAGGGGCTACCACAATGAGCAGTTCTTC
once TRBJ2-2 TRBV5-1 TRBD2 CASSLTSGGAGELFF TGCGCCAGCAGCTTGACTAGCGGGGGGGCCGGGGAGCTGTTTTTT
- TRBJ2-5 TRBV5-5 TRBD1 CASSFRDRDMETQYF TGTGCCAGCAGCTTCCGGGACAGGGATATGGAGACCCAGTACTTC
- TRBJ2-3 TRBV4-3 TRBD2 CASSQDTSSGGRDTQYF TGCGCCAGCAGCCAAGATACCTCTAGCGGGGGGAGAGATACGCAGTATTTT
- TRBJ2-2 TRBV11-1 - CASTKGDTGELFF TGTGCCAGCACCAAAGGGGACACCGGGGAGCTGTTTTTT
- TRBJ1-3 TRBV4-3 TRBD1 CASSQDLGRGLTSSGNTIYF TGCGCCAGCAGCCAAGATCTCGGCAGGGGGTTAACAAGCTCTGGAAACACCATATATTTT
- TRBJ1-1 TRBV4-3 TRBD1 CASSQGRTGGTEAFF TGCGCCAGCAGCCAGGGACGGACAGGGGGAACTGAAGCTTTCTTT
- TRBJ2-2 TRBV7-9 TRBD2 CASTRPAGGPTGELFF TGTGCCAGCACCCGCCCAGCGGGGGGGCCAACCGGGGAGCTGTTTTTT
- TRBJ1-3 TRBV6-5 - CASTATAGNTIYF TGTGCCAGCACTGCGACAGCTGGAAACACCATATATTTT
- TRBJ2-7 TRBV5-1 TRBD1 CASSRDRLNYEQYF TGCGCCAGCAGCCGGGACAGGTTGAACTACGAGCAGTACTTC
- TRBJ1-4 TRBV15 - CATSRNKEEKLFF TGTGCCACCAGCAGAAATAAGGAGGAAAAACTGTTTTTT
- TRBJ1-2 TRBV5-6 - CASSPGASNYGYTF TGTGCCAGCAGCCCAGGGGCGTCTAACTATGGCTACACCTTC
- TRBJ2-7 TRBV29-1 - CSVSQGSSYEQYF TGCAGCGTTTCACAGGGAAGCTCCTACGAGCAGTACTTC
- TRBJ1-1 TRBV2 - CASTPRMAEAFF TGTGCCAGCACTCCGAGAATGGCTGAAGCTTTCTTT
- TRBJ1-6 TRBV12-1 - CASSSLILSGIGENSPLHF TGTGCCAGCAGCTCTTTGATCTTGTCGGGGATTGGGGAGAATTCACCCCTCCACTTT
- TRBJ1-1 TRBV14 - CASSQGQATNTEAFF TGTGCCAGCAGCCAAGGACAGGCGACGAACACTGAAGCTTTCTTT
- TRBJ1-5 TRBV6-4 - CASIPGTSRGQPQHF TGTGCCAGCATACCCGGGACATCTAGGGGGCAGCCCCAGCATTTT
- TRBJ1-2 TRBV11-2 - CASSSQVSYGYTF TGTGCCAGCAGCTCCCAGGTGAGCTATGGCTACACCTTC
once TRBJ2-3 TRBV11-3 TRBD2 CASSDGTSGDTDTQYF TGTGCCAGCAGCGATGGGACTAGCGGGGACACAGATACGCAGTATTTT